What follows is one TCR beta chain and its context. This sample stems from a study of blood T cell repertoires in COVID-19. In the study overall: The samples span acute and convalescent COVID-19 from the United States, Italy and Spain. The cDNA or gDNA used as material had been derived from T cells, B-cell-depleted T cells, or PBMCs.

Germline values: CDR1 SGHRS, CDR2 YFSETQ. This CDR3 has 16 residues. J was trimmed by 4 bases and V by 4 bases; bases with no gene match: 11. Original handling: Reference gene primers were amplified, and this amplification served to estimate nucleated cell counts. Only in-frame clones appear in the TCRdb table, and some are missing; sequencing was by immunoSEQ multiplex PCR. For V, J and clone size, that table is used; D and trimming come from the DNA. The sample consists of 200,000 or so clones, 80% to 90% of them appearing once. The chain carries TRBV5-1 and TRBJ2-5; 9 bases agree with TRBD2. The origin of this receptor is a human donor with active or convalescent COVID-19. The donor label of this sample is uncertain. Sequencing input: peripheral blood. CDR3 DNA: TGCGCCAGCAGCCAGGACGAGCTAGCGGGGTCAGAGACCCAGTACTTC. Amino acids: CASSQDELAGSETQYF.